The rows below give T cell receptor beta chains drawn from one sample of a study of blood T cell repertoires in COVID-19. Some clones are missing from TCRdb's copy, which holds only in-frame ones; the method was immunoSEQ multiplex PCR. The sample carries some 230,000 clones, about 85% recorded once. The specimen was peripheral blood. These TCRs come from a man in his forties with acute or convalescent COVID-19. Both conserved end residues are part of each CDR3.

v_call | cdr3_aa
TRBV18 | CASSPYSGGAYNEQFF
TRBV5-1 | CASKNPRVGGELFF
TRBV7-9 | CASSLAQGTKNIQYF
TRBV6-5 | CASSRALQGEKLFF
TRBV27 | CASRDGTVNTEAFF
TRBV5-1 | CASSLQGTDTQYF
TRBV2 | CASSQDRGDNEQFF
TRBV5-1 | CASSPSGQGASGYTF
TRBV3-1/TRBV3-2 | CASSPSSDTQYF
TRBV9 | CASSPDSGASSYNEQFF
TRBV2 | CASTRAGENYGYTF
TRBV9 | CASSVALGLAGGWRNEQFF
TRBV19 | CASRTGVTDTQYF
TRBV13 | CASSSTGLDTLYEQYF
TRBV7-9 | CASSLDRGYTF
TRBV6-1 | CASSEGGGGAGEQFF
TRBV7-9 | CASSLWAGYTF
TRBV20-1 | CSASIQGDTQYF
TRBV6-4 | CASSTTSNNVNEQFF
TRBV7-3 | CASSSDSENTGELFF
TRBV10-3 | CAIRGGTGTYNEQFF
TRBV7-2 | CASSPGTGRNEKLFF
TRBV28 | CATERTGYGYTF
TRBV13 | CASSTMGLTFRATEAFF
TRBV6-6 | CASTLQGNYGYTF
TRBV5-4 | CASSPGRDRVSNEQFF
TRBV9 | CASSVGGGGNTGELFF
TRBV5-1 | CASSPTGASSYNEQFF
TRBV4-2 | CASSRTSGGNTDTQYF
TRBV7-9 | CASSVTGIISPLHF
TRBV5-4 | CASSLGGVTNEKLFF
TRBV5-6 | CASSGGQRNSPLHF
TRBV6-6 | CASSRQGAGGYTF
TRBV7-2 | CASSSRAGTYEQYF
TRBV9 | CASSSNPGQGYTGELFF
TRBV2 | CASRVSRDREANTEAFF
TRBV6-2/TRBV6-3 | CASSYPEGRAGNTIYF
TRBV12-3/TRBV12-4 | CASSTDYQPQHF
TRBV5-1 | CASFPTGQPGELFF
TRBV6-5 | CASSPGGYEQYF
TRBV19 | CASTPDRGRPYGYTF
TRBV6-1 | CASSERTGIGGYTF